This TCR beta chain was recorded in a study of cytomegalovirus exposure and HLA in healthy donors. As for the study in general: HLA-typed donors were the source of around 77 million unique TCRs held in an early data release. Whole-study results and caveats: An analysis was carried out later, and it reportedly showed fewer N-insertions in an Asian-associated ancestry cluster than the 666-donor mean. As a later analysis showed, a missense DCLRE1C variant was linked to trimming of TCR beta V- and J-genes.

This clone has a single count. The antigen is not known. Primers for the PCR totalled 60 Vbeta and 13 Jbeta. The repertoire was sequenced with immunoSEQ multiplex PCR; TCRdb's copy has only in-frame clones and lacks some. The sample contains 140,000 or so clones, roughly 70% of which appear only once. This CDR3 has 17 amino acids. Germline V lookup: CDR1 MGHRA, CDR2 YSYEKL. V lost 2 bases, J lost 7 bases, and 21 bases lay in between. The clonotype originates from a man between 18 and 35 years old in good health and CMV-seropositive. This sequence joins TRBV4-1 and TRBJ1-5, with D uncertain. The specimen sequenced was PBMCs. In DNA, the CDR3 is TGCGCCAGCAGCCAACCCGGTGGAGACGGAGTTAAACAGCCCCAGCATTTT. Its protein is CASSQPGGDGVKQPQHF.